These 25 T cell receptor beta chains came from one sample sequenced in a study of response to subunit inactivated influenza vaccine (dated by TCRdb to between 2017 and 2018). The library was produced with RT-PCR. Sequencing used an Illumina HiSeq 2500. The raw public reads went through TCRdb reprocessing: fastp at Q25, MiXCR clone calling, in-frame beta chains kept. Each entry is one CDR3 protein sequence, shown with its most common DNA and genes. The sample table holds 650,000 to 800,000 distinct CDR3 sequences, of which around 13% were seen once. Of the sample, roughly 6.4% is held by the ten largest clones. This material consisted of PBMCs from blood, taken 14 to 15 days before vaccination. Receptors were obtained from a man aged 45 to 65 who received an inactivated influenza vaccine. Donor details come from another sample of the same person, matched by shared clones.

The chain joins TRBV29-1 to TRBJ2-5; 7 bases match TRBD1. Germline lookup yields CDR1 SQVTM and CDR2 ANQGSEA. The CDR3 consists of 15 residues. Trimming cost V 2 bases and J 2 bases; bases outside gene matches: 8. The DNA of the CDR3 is TGCAGCGTTGAATTGGTTGACAGGGAACAAGAGACCCAGTACTTC. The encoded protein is CSVELVDREQETQYF. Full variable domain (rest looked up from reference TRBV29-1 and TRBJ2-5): SAVISQKPSRDICQRGTSLTIQCQVDSQVTMMFWYRQQPGQSLTLIATANQGSEATYESGFVIDKFPISRPNLTFSTLTVSNMSPEDSSIYLCSVELVDREQETQYFGPGTRLLVL.

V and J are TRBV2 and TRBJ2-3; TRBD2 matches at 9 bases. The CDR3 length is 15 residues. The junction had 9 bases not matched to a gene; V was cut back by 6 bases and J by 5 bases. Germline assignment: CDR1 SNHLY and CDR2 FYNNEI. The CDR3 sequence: CASSGLAKGGDTQYF. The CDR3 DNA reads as TGTGCCAGCAGCGGACTAGCGAAGGGAGGAGATACGCAGTATTTT.

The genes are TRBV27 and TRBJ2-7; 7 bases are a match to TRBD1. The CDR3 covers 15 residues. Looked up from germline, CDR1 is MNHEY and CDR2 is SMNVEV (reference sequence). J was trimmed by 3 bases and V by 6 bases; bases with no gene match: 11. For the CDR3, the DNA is TGTGCCAGCAGGCAGAAACCGGGACAGAACTACGAGCAGTACTTC. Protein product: CASRQKPGQNYEQYF.

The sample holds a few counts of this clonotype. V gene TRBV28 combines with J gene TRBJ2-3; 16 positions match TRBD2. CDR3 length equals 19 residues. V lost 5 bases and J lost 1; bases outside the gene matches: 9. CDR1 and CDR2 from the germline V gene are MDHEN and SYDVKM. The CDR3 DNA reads TGTGCCAGCAGTCCGACGGGACTAGCGGGGGGGAGAGGCACAGATACGCAGTATTTT. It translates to CASSPTGLAGGRGTDTQYF.

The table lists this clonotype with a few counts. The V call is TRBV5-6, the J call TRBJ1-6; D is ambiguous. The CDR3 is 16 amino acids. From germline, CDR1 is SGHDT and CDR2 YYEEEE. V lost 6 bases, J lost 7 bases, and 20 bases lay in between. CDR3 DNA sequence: TGTGCCAGCAATAGGTCCCCGACGGGGATGAATTCACCCCTCCACTTT. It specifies CASNRSPTGMNSPLHF.

The CDR3 DNA reads as TGCGCCAGCAGCTACGACGGACAGCCGAACACTGAAGCTTTCTTT. It yields the protein CASSYDGQPNTEAFF. This chain connects TRBV5-1 to TRBJ1-1, with TRBD1 as a possible D gene (6 bases). Trimming took off 3 bases at V and 1 base at J, with 13 bases between the two ends. Germline V gene lookup returns CDR1 SGHRS and CDR2 YFSETQ. This CDR3 is 15 amino acids long.

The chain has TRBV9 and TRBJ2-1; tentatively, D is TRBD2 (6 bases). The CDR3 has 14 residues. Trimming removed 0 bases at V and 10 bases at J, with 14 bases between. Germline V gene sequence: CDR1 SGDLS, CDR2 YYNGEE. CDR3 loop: CASSVVSGDGEQFF. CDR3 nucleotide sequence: TGTGCCAGCAGCGTAGTATCGGGAGACGGGGAGCAGTTCTTC.

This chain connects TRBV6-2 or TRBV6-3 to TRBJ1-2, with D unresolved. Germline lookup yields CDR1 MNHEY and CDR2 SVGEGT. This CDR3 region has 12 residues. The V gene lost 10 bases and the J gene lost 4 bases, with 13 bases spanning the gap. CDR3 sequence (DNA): TGTGCCACCTGCGACTGGGGCTATGGCTACACCTTC. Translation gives CATCDWGYGYTF.

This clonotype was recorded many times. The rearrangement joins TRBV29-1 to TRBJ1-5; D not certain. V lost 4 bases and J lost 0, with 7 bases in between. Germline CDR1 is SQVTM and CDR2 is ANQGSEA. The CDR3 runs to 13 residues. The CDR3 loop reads CSVAQNSNQPQHF. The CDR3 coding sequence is TGCAGCGTTGCCCAGAATAGCAATCAGCCCCAGCATTTT.

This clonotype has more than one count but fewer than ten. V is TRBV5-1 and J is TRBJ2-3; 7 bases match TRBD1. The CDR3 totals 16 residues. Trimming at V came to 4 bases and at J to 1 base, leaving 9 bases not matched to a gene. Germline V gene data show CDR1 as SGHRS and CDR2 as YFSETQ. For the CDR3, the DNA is TGCGCCAGCAGCAAAGGGGGCCAGAGCCGCACAGATACGCAGTATTTT. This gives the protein CASSKGGQSRTDTQYF.

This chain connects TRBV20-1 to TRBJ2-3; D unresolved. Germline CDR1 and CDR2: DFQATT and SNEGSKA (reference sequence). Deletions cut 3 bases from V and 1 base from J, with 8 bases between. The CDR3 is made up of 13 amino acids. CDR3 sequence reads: CSASGSGTDTQYF. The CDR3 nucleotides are TGCAGTGCTAGCGGGTCGGGCACAGATACGCAGTATTTT.

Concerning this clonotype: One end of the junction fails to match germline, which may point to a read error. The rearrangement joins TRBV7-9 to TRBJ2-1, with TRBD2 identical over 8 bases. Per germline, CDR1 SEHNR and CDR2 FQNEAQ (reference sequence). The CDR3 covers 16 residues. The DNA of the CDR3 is TGTGCCGGCAGCCCGGAGCGGGGGAGCTCCTACAATGAGCAGTTCTTC. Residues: CAGSPERGSSYNEQFF.

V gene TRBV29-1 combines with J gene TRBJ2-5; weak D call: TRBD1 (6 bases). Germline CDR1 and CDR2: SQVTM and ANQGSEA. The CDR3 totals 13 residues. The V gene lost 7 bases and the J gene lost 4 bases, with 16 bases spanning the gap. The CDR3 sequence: CSARDTWPETQYF. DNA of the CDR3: TGCAGCGCCCGGGACACGTGGCCAGAGACCCAGTACTTC.

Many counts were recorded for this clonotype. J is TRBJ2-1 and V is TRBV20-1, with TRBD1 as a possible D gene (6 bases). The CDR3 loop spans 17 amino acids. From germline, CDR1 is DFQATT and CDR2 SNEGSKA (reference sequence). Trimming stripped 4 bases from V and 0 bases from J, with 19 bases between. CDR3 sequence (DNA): TGCAGTGCTAAGGACAGAACAGGGCCGAGCTCCTACAATGAGCAGTTCTTC. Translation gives CSAKDRTGPSSYNEQFF.

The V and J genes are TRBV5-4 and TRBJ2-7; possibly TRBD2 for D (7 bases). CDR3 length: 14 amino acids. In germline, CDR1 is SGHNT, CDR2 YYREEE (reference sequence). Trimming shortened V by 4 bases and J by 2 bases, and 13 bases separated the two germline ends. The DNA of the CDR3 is TGTGCCAGCAGCCTGAGGGGGGGGGCCTACGAGCAGTACTTC. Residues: CASSLRGGAYEQYF.

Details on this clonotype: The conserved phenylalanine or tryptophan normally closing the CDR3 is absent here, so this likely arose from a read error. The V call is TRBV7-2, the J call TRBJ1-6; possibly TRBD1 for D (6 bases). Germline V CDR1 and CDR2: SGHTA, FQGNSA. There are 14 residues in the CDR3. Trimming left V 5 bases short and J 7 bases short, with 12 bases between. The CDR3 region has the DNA TGTGCCAGCAGCCGACAGGTTACCAATTCACCCCTCCACTGT. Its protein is CASSRQVTNSPLHC.

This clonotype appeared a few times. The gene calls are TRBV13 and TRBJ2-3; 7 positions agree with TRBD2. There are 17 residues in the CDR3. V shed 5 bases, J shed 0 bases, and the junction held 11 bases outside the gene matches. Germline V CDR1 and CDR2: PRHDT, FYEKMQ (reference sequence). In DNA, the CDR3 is TGTGCCAGCAGCGCCAAGGAAGCGGGACCTAGCACAGATACGCAGTATTTT. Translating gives CASSAKEAGPSTDTQYF.

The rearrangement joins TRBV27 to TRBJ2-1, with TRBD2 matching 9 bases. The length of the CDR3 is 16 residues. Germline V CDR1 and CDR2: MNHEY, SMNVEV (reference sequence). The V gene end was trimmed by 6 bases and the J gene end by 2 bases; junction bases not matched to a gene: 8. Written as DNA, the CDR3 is TGTGCCAGCAGCCGTCTAGCGGGAATAACCTACAATGAGCAGTTCTTC. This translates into CASSRLAGITYNEQFF.

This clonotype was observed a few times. CDR3 protein: CATSGSVGTSGRANNEQFF. The CDR3 nucleotides are TGTGCCACCAGTGGTTCCGTCGGGACTAGCGGGAGGGCAAACAATGAGCAGTTCTTC. This chain joins TRBV24-1 and TRBJ2-1; 16 bases are shared with TRBD2. V was clipped by 5 bases and J by 5 bases; unmatched bases: 11. Germline-derived CDR1 and CDR2 are KGHDR and SFDVKD. This CDR3 has 19 residues.

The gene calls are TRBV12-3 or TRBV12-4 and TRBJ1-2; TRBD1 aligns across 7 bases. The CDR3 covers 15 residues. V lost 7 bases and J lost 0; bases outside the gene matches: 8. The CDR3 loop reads CASTLTGRSNYGYTF. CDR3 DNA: TGTGCCAGCACCCTGACAGGGCGGTCTAACTATGGCTACACCTTC.

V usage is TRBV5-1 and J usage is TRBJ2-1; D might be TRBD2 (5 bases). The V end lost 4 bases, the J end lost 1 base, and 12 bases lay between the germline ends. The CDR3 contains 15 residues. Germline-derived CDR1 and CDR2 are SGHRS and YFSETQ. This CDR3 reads CASSAAGVSYNEQFF. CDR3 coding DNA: TGCGCCAGCAGCGCCGCCGGGGTTTCCTACAATGAGCAGTTCTTC.

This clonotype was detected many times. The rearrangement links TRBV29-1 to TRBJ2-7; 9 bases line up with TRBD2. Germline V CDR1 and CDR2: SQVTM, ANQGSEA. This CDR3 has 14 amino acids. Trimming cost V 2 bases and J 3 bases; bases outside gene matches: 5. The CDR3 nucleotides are TGCAGCGTTGAATCAGCGGGGGGCGACTACGAGCAGTACTTC. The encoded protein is CSVESAGGDYEQYF.

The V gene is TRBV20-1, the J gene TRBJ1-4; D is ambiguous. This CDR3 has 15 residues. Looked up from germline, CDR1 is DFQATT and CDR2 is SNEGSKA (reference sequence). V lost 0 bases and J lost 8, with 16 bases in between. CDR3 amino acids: CSARDPRDIWEKLFF. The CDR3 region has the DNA TGCAGTGCTAGAGATCCCAGAGACATCTGGGAAAAACTGTTTTTT.

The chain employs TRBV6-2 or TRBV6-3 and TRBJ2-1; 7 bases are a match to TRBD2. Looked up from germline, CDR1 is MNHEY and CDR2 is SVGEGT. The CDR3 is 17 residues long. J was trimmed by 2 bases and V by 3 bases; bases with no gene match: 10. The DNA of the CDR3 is TGTGCCAGCAGTTATTCAACTACGGGACTACCCTACAATGAGCAGTTCTTC. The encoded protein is CASSYSTTGLPYNEQFF.

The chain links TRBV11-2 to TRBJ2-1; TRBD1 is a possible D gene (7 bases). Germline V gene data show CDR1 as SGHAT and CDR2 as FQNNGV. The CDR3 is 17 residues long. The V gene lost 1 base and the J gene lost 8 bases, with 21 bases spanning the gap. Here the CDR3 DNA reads TGTGCCAGCAGCTTAGTTTTTAGGGCAGGGGGGAACGATGAGCAGTTCTTC. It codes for CASSLVFRAGGNDEQFF.